The 8 T cell receptor beta chains below come from one sample, sequenced in a study of monozygotic twins with inflammatory bowel disease. After re-calling the 5' RACE reads, TCRdb lists one entry per CDR3 protein, DNA absent. Its table records hundreds of thousands of distinct CDR3 sequences. The specimen was blood. Every receptor here comes from a human donor with ulcerative colitis or Crohn's disease, or a healthy co-twin of an affected twin (not recorded which).

The CDR3 protein is CAISESDYGGNTIYF. The chain uses TRBV10-3 and TRBJ1-3. The length of the CDR3 is 15 residues. Germline V gives CDR1 ENHRY, CDR2 SYGVKD.

The chain has TRBV6-1 and TRBJ2-3. The CDR3 is 13 amino acids. Germline assignment: CDR1 MNHNS and CDR2 SASEGT. This CDR3 reads CASRRPSTDTQYF.

The rearrangement joins TRBV7-9 to TRBJ1-1; the D call of TRBD1 rests on TCRdb alone, since no DNA is present to check it. CDR1 is SEHNR and CDR2 is FQNEAQ in the germline V gene (reference sequence). This CDR3 is built from 12 residues. This chain's CDR3 is CASNEGGTEAFF.

V gene TRBV9 combines with J gene TRBJ2-2. There are 18 residues in the CDR3. Germline lookup yields CDR1 SGDLS and CDR2 YYNGEE. The CDR3 sequence is CASSGGSFVGLSPGELFF.

The CDR3 is CAWSQGYEQYF. The chain has TRBV30 and TRBJ2-7; the D gene TCRdb calls, TRBD1, cannot be checked with no DNA. Germline loops: CDR1 GTSNPN, CDR2 SVGIG (reference sequence). The CDR3 consists of 11 residues.

This chain connects TRBV7-2 to TRBJ2-3; as DNA is missing, the TRBD1 call by TCRdb cannot be tested. The CDR3 contains 14 residues. Germline CDR1 reads SGHTA; CDR2 reads FQGNSA. CDR3 in amino acids: CASSLRQIVWTQYF.

The chain has TRBV6-5 and TRBJ2-7. The CDR3 totals 16 residues. The V gene's germline CDR1 is MNHEY and CDR2 SVGAGI. This CDR3 is CASSYSRVLLTYEQYF.

The chain links TRBV5-1 to TRBJ2-1; checking the TCRdb D call of TRBD2 is not possible without DNA. CDR1 SGHRS and CDR2 YFSETQ come from the germline V gene. This CDR3 comprises 16 residues. The chain's CDR3 is CASSLTTSLTYNEQFF.